Following are 25 T cell receptor beta chains from one sample sequenced in a study of molecular identifiers for immune sequencing clone quantification. TCRdb ran MiXCR on the PCR reads and lists one entry per CDR3 protein. Here the sample spans over 50,000 distinct CDR3 sequences, more than 35% being singletons. Specimen: naive CD8+ T cells from blood, with Jurkat cell RNA spiked in. The subset was: FACS-sorted CD8+CD4-CCR7+CD45RA+ naive T cells. These TCRs come from a human donor in good health. Some libraries in this study had Jurkat cell RNA spiked in.

In the case of this clonotype: The junction shows a germline mismatch at one end, possibly a read error. CDR3 sequence reads: CASGYTTVLSEAFF. CDR3 sequence (DNA): TGTGCCAGCGGTTACACGACAGTCTTGAGCGAAGCTTTCTTT. This chain joins TRBV6-2 or TRBV6-3 and TRBJ1-1, with D perhaps TRBD1 (5 bases). The CDR3 contains 14 residues. CDR1 is MNHEY and CDR2 is SVGEGT in the germline V gene.

At least ten counts were recorded for this clonotype. The V call is TRBV6-6, the J call TRBJ2-5; the match to TRBD2 covers 9 bases. Germline V gives CDR1 MNHNY, CDR2 SVGAGI (reference sequence). Trimming at V came to 6 bases and at J to 1 base, leaving 3 bases not matched to a gene. The CDR3 consists of 14 residues. The DNA for the CDR3 is TGTGCCAGCAGCATGACTAGCGGCCAAGAGACCCAGTACTTC. Encoded protein: CASSMTSGQETQYF.

At least ten counts were recorded for this clonotype. This rearrangement joins TRBV6-2 or TRBV6-3 to TRBJ2-7, with D possibly being TRBD1 (6 bases). The CDR3 totals 11 residues. Germline CDR1 and CDR2: MNHEY and SVGEGT. Trimming stripped 7 bases from V and 11 bases from J, with 15 bases between. The CDR3 nucleotides are TGTGCCAGCACCGACAGGATGAGGGAGTACTTC. Translating it yields CASTDRMREYF.

As to this clonotype: It may be a read error: a sequence one base away is much more abundant. In DNA form, the CDR3 reads TGTGCCAGCAGCTTCACAGCGAAGGGGACTAGCAATCAGCCCCGGCATTTT. Translation: CASSFTAKGTSNQPRHF. The genes are TRBV7-9 and TRBJ1-5; tentatively, D is TRBD1 (5 bases). This CDR3 has 17 amino acids. Germline V CDR1 and CDR2: SEHNR, FQNEAQ (reference sequence).

The rearrangement links TRBV12-3 or TRBV12-4 to TRBJ1-1; D may be TRBD1 (5 bases). V lost 6 bases and J 5 bases, leaving 10 bases between the germline ends. The length of the CDR3 is 12 residues. The CDR3 DNA sequence: TGTGCCAGCAGCCAGGGAATTACTGAAGCTTTCTTT. Translation: CASSQGITEAFF.

The chain links TRBV27 to TRBJ2-7; D ambiguous. The CDR3 runs 13 residues. The germline V and J ends were trimmed by 2 bases and 3 bases, with 8 bases remaining between them. CDR1 MNHEY and CDR2 SMNVEV come from the germline V gene (reference sequence). The CDR3 region has the DNA TGTGCCAGCAGTTTAAATCCCGTCTACGAGCAGTACTTC. Translated: CASSLNPVYEQYF.

The chain employs TRBV4-3 and TRBJ1-4; D is undetermined. The CDR3 is made up of 14 amino acids. Trimming removed 0 bases at V and 8 bases at J, with 10 bases between. Germline CDR1 and CDR2: LGHNA and YSLEER. The CDR3 DNA is TGCGCCAGCAGCCAAGATTCAACTAGCGAAAAACTGTTTTTT. It is translated as CASSQDSTSEKLFF.

This clonotype was picked up many times. The chain couples TRBV28 to TRBJ1-1; D is perhaps TRBD1 (5 bases). CDR1 is MDHEN, CDR2 SYDVKM, per germline. With 4 bases removed from V and 8 bases from J, the gap between germline ends came to 23 bases. This CDR3 is built from 16 residues. The CDR3, as DNA: TGTGCCAGCAGTTCTGCCTATTTTGACAGTCACCCCGAAGCTTTCTTT. Its protein is CASSSAYFDSHPEAFF.

Points on this clonotype: The germline gene is not matched at one end of the junction; a read error may be the cause. The V call is TRBV4-1, the J call TRBJ1-5, with unresolved D. The CDR3 covers 13 residues. From germline, CDR1 is MGHRA and CDR2 YSYEKL. CDR3 region: CASSQVINQPQQF. The CDR3 DNA reads as TGCGCCAGCAGCCAAGTAATCAATCAGCCCCAGCAATTT.

The V gene is TRBV19, the J gene TRBJ2-1, with 7 bases lining up with TRBD2. Trimming took 7 bases from V and 8 from J; bases not matched to a gene: 11. Germline values: CDR1 LNHDA, CDR2 SQIVND (reference sequence). The CDR3 totals 14 residues. CDR3 residues: CASTNGGGNDEQFF. The CDR3 bases are TGTGCCAGTACCAATGGGGGGGGAAACGATGAGCAGTTCTTC.

The table lists this clonotype with many counts. V and J are TRBV4-3 and TRBJ2-7; 7 bases are shared with TRBD1. This CDR3 has 14 residues. Germline trimming cut 5 bases from V and 3 bases from J; bases unmatched to any gene: 7. Germline assignment: CDR1 LGHNA and CDR2 YSLEER. This chain's CDR3 is CASSSRQGGYEQYF. CDR3 in DNA: TGCGCCAGCAGCTCAAGACAGGGCGGCTACGAGCAGTACTTC.

This clonotype was seen many times. No conserved phenylalanine or tryptophan is present at the end of the CDR3, so a read error is the likely explanation. Because the CDR3's place on the DNA is in doubt, the DNA is left out and the CDR3 is given as listed by TCRdb. V gene TRBV20-1 combines with J gene TRBJ1-2; the D call of TRBD1 is as the table states it, not checked on the DNA. Termini included, the CDR3 measures 14 amino acids. CDR1 and CDR2 (germline): DFQATT, SNEGSKA (reference sequence). CDR3: CSARDLGVQPPLLI.

This clonotype was observed at least ten times. This sequence joins TRBV28 and TRBJ2-3; 7 bases line up with TRBD2. Germline V gene lookup returns CDR1 MDHEN and CDR2 SYDVKM. CDR3 length equals 15 residues. J gave up 2 bases and V 1 base, and 3 bases lay outside the gene matches. Here the CDR3 DNA reads TGTGCCAGCAGTTTATTTGGGACTACCACAGATACGCAGTATTTT. Translation: CASSLFGTTTDTQYF.

Regarding this clonotype: The junction departs from germline at one end; a sequencing error may be responsible. This chain connects TRBV20-1 to TRBJ2-7, with D maybe TRBD1 (5 bases). CDR3 size: 15 residues. The germline gives CDR1 DFQATT, CDR2 SNEGSKA (reference sequence). In DNA form, the CDR3 reads TGCAGTGCTAGAGACCAGGGCAGCTACACCTACGAGCAGAACTTC. It encodes CSARDQGSYTYEQNF.

This chain connects TRBV6-5 to TRBJ2-3; D is perhaps TRBD2 (6 bases). Deletions cut 6 bases from V and 1 base from J, with 8 bases between. Germline loops: CDR1 MNHEY, CDR2 SVGAGI. The CDR3 has 13 residues. CDR3 sequence (DNA): TGTGCCAGCAGCGAGCGGGGCACAGATACGCAGTATTTT. Residues: CASSERGTDTQYF.

In its sample, this clonotype is medium-sized. V usage is TRBV29-1 and J usage is TRBJ2-1; 8 nucleotides line up with TRBD2. The CDR3 is made up of 10 amino acids. Germline V gene data show CDR1 as SQVTM and CDR2 as ANQGSEA. V trimming: 6 bases; J trimming: 9 bases; junction bases outside the gene matches: 1. DNA for the CDR3: TGCAGCGTAACTAGCGGTGAGCAGTTCTTC. It is translated as CSVTSGEQFF.

This chain links TRBV27 with TRBJ2-3; 9 nucleotides align to TRBD1. This CDR3 is 16 amino acids long. V lost 5 bases, J lost 1 base, and 7 bases stayed unmatched. Germline lookup yields CDR1 MNHEY and CDR2 SMNVEV (reference sequence). The chain's CDR3 is CASSPLDRGGTDTQYF. In DNA, the CDR3 is TGTGCCAGCAGTCCCCTCGACAGGGGGGGCACAGATACGCAGTATTTT.

This clonotype is deemed medium-sized (0.01 to 0.1%). This chain joins TRBV7-2 and TRBJ2-3, with 9 bases matching TRBD2. After removal of 4 bases from V and 0 bases from J, the junction contained 8 bases not matched to a gene. CDR1 and CDR2 (germline): SGHTA, FQGNSA. This CDR3 is 17 amino acids long. CDR3: CASSSPVTSGSTDTQYF. Here the CDR3 DNA reads TGTGCCAGCAGCTCCCCCGTGACTAGCGGAAGCACAGATACGCAGTATTTT.

With respect to this clonotype: Since no conserved phenylalanine or tryptophan closes the CDR3, a read error is the likely cause. The DNA is left out, because the CDR3 cannot be placed on it with certainty; the CDR3 is given as TCRdb lists it. CDR3 sequence: CASSMVRAAGDTS. This sequence joins TRBV19 and TRBJ1-2; the D segment call TRBD1 is taken from the table without a DNA check. Germline V gene sequence: CDR1 LNHDA, CDR2 SQIVND (reference sequence). The CDR3 has 13 residues if both end residues are counted.

Remarks on this clonotype: This clone may be a read error of a much larger clone one base away. The J gene is TRBJ2-7, the V gene TRBV7-2; D not resolved. Trimming took off 8 bases at V and 0 bases at J, with 11 bases between the two ends. This CDR3 is 13 amino acids long. The germline V gene has CDR1 SGHTA and CDR2 FQGNSA. CDR3 sequence reads: CASCPHFSYEQYF. In DNA form, the CDR3 reads TGTGCCAGCTGCCCCCACTTCTCCTACGAGCAGTACTTC.

About this clonotype: A much bigger clone sits one base away, suggesting this may be a read error. The V and J genes are TRBV2 and TRBJ2-6, with no clear D. CDR3 length: 19 amino acids. Germline values: CDR1 SNHLY, CDR2 FYNNEI. Trimming removed 0 bases at V and 1 base at J, with 16 bases between. CDR3: CASSEARSVLLSGANVLTF. The CDR3 DNA reads as TGTGCCAGCAGTGAAGCCCGGTCAGTCCTCCTTTCTGGGGCCAACGTCCTGACTTTC.

As concerns this clonotype: The conserved closing phenylalanine or tryptophan is absent in this CDR3, likely reflecting a read error. CDR3 loop: CACALTDTQYY. The CDR3 DNA is TGTGCTTGCGCCCTCACAGATACGCAGTATTAT. The V and J genes are TRBV12-3 or TRBV12-4 and TRBJ2-3; no firm D call. CDR3 length: 11 residues.

The rearrangement uses TRBV12-3 or TRBV12-4 and TRBJ2-2, with 8 nucleotides matching TRBD2. Unmatched junction bases numbered 2, after V lost 8 bases and J lost 6 bases. The CDR3 has 12 residues. This chain's CDR3 is CASLAGPGELFF. CDR3 DNA: TGTGCCAGCTTAGCGGGACCCGGGGAGCTGTTTTTT.

This clonotype was seen many times. The chain recombines TRBV7-2 with TRBJ1-1; a possible D gene is TRBD1 (5 bases). Trimming left V 5 bases short and J 0 bases short, with 19 bases between. Looked up from germline, CDR1 is SGHTA and CDR2 is FQGNSA. CDR3 length: 17 residues. In DNA, the CDR3 is TGTGCCAGCAGCACCGGTTACAGGAGGCTACTGAACACTGAAGCTTTCTTT. Protein: CASSTGYRRLLNTEAFF. The whole variable domain, filled in from reference TRBV7-2 and TRBJ1-1, reads GAGVSQSPSNKVTEKGKDVELRCDPISGHTALYWYRQSLGQGLEFLIYFQGNSAPDKSGLPSDRFSAERTGGSVSTLTIQRTQQEDSAVYLCASSTGYRRLLNTEAFFGQGTRLTVV.

This clonotype was seen a handful of times. This chain joins TRBV20-1 and TRBJ2-7; 12 nucleotides agree with TRBD1. Germline-derived CDR1 and CDR2 are DFQATT and SNEGSKA (reference sequence). Trimming cost V 5 bases and J 10 bases; bases outside gene matches: 12. CDR3 size: 14 residues. CDR3: CSAELPGQGANQYF. DNA of the CDR3: TGCAGTGCTGAACTACCGGGACAGGGGGCCAACCAGTACTTC.